These T cell receptor beta chains were read from a single sample in a study of shared clonotypes between healthy human individuals. The data were produced by immunoSEQ multiplex PCR, yet TCRdb's version contains in-frame clones alone and is incomplete. The sample carries about 2.5 million clones, approximately 90% recorded once. Sequences were obtained from naive CD4+ T cells from PBMCs. These receptors were obtained from a man aged 18 to 30 in good health. Some clones in this sample may be carry-over from other donors' samples. The CDR3 runs from the conserved cysteine through the conserved F or W. The order of the fields is J gene, V gene, D gene, CDR3 DNA, CDR3 protein. D genes are given only for firm matches.

TRBJ2-7	TRBV30	-	TGTGCCTGGGCTCGCACTCCATACGAGCAGTACTTC	CAWARTPYEQYF
TRBJ2-5	TRBV15	-	TGTGCCACCAGCAGAGACTTAGTCCAAGAGACCCAGTACTTC	CATSRDLVQETQYF
TRBJ2-1	TRBV4-1	-	TGCGCCAGCAGCCAAGAAGTCGAGCGCGAGCAGTTCTTC	CASSQEVEREQFF
TRBJ1-1	TRBV5-1	-	TGCGCCAGCAGCTTCATCACCGGGGGGAACACTGAAGCTTTCTTT	CASSFITGGNTEAFF
TRBJ1-4	TRBV7-9	TRBD1	TGTGCCAGCAGCCACCGGGACAGACAAAATGAAAAACTGTTTTTT	CASSHRDRQNEKLFF
TRBJ2-3	TRBV5-4	TRBD2	TGTGCCAGCAGCCGGACTAGCGGGACCGCTCGCACAGATACGCAGTATTTT	CASSRTSGTARTDTQYF
TRBJ2-3	TRBV6-6	-	TGTGCCAGCACCCCATCTTCGAAAACTAGCACAGATACGCAGTATTTT	CASTPSSKTSTDTQYF
TRBJ2-3	TRBV5-1	-	TGCGCCAGCAGCTTGGACGGGGGAAGCACAGATACGCAGTATTTT	CASSLDGGSTDTQYF
TRBJ1-1	TRBV19	-	TGTGCCAGTATAAAAGGAACGATGAACACTGAAGCTTTCTTT	CASIKGTMNTEAFF
TRBJ2-1	TRBV19	-	TGTGCCAGTAGTATAAGACTATCAACGGCCCCCTACAATGAGCAGTTCTTC	CASSIRLSTAPYNEQFF
TRBJ1-1	TRBV5-1	TRBD1	TGCGCCAGCAGCTCCGGGACAGTGGGTACTGAAGCTTTCTTT	CASSSGTVGTEAFF
TRBJ2-3	TRBV7-3	-	TGTGCCAGCAGCTTGGGAAGGGGCACAGATACGCAGTATTTT	CASSLGRGTDTQYF
TRBJ2-7	TRBV6-5	-	TGTGCCAGCAGCCGCGGGGTTATGAGCTCCTACGAGCAGTACTTC	CASSRGVMSSYEQYF
TRBJ2-2	TRBV7-3	-	TGTGCCAGCAGCGCTGCGAGCACCGGGGAGCTGTTTTTT	CASSAASTGELFF
TRBJ1-5	TRBV6-4	TRBD1	TGTGCCAGCAGTGCCCGGACAGGGGATAGCAATCAGCCCCAGCATTTT	CASSARTGDSNQPQHF
TRBJ1-5	TRBV6-6	TRBD1	TGTGCCAGCAGTTACTTGGGGACAGGGGGCGGTCAGCCCCAGCATTTT	CASSYLGTGGGQPQHF
TRBJ2-7	TRBV4-1	TRBD2	TGCGCCAGCAGCCCAGTTGGGCTAGCGGGAGGTCCCCTCCACGAGCAGTACTTC	CASSPVGLAGGPLHEQYF
TRBJ2-7	TRBV19	-	TGTGCCAGTAGTATAGCCGGGAGCTCCTACGAGCAGTACTTC	CASSIAGSSYEQYF
TRBJ2-7	TRBV18	-	TGTGCCAGCTCACCAAACAGGGACCCCTCCTACGAGCAGTACTTC	CASSPNRDPSYEQYF
TRBJ2-1	TRBV5-1	-	TGCGCCAGCAGCTTGGGGCTAGCGAGAAATGAGCAGTTCTTC	CASSLGLARNEQFF
TRBJ2-6	TRBV28	-	TGTGCCAGCAGTTTATGGAGTACAGGAACTGGGGCCAACGTCCTGACTTTC	CASSLWSTGTGANVLTF
TRBJ2-1	TRBV11-3	TRBD2	TGTGCCAGCAGCGGGGGACTAGCGGGCTACAATGAGCAGTTCTTC	CASSGGLAGYNEQFF
TRBJ2-1	TRBV6-5	-	TGTGCCAGCAGTTACTCGAGGTCCACCAATGAGCAGTTCTTC	CASSYSRSTNEQFF